This T cell receptor beta chain stems from a study of OX40 agonist ivuxolimab in advanced cancers. The table came from immunoSEQ multiplex PCR; TCRdb's copy has only in-frame clones and leaves some out. The sample includes some 40,000 clones, roughly 91% seen only once; the top ten take roughly 0.55%. Germline CDR1 LNHDA, CDR2 SQIVND (reference sequence). The germline V and J ends were trimmed by 10 bases and 4 bases, with 14 bases remaining between them. The CDR3 contains 13 residues. The source was CD4+ or CD8+ T cells sorted from blood, collected in a trial of the OX40 agonist ivuxolimab. The V call is TRBV19, the J call TRBJ1-5; D might be TRBD1 (6 bases). This sequence was found in an adult with an advanced solid tumor such as melanoma, head and neck, liver or kidney cancer. The CDR3 is CATARGPNQPQHF. CDR3 nucleotide sequence: TGTGCCACCGCCCGGGGGCCTAATCAGCCCCAGCATTTT.